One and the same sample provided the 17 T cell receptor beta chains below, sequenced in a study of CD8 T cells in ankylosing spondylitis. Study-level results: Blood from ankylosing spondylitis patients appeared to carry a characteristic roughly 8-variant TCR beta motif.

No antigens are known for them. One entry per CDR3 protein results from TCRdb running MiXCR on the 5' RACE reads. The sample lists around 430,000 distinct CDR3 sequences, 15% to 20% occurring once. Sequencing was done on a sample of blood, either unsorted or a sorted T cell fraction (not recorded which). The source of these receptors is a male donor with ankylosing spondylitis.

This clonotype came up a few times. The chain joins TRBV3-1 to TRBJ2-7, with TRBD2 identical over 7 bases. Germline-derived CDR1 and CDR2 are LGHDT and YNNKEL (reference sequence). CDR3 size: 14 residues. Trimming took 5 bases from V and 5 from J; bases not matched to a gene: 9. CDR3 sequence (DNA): TGTGCCAGCAGCGACAAAGGCGCGGGGGACGAGCAGTACTTC. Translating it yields CASSDKGAGDEQYF.

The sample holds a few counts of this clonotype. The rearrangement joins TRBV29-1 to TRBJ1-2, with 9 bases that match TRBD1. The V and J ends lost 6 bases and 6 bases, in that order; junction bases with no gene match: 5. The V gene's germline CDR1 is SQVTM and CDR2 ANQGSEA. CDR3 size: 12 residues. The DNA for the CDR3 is TGCAGCGTGTCGGGACAGGGACATGGCTACACCTTC. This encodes CSVSGQGHGYTF.

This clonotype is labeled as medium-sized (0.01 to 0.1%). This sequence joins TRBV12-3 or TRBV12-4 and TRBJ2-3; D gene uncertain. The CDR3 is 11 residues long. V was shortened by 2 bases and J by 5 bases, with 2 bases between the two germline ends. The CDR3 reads CASSLQDTQYF. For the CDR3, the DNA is TGTGCCAGCAGTTTACAAGATACGCAGTATTTT.

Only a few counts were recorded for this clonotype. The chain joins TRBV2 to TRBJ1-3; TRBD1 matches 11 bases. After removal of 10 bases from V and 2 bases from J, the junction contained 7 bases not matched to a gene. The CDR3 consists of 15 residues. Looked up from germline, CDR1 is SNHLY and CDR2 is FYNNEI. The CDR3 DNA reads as TGTGCCACTAGGCCGGGACAGGGGGCTGGAAACACCATATATTTT. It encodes CATRPGQGAGNTIYF.

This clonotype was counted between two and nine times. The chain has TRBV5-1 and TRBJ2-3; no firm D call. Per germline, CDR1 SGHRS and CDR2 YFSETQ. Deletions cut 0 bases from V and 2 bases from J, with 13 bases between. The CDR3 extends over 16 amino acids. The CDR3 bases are TGCGCCAGCAGCTTGGGGTCGGGCAGGAACACAGATACGCAGTATTTT. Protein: CASSLGSGRNTDTQYF.

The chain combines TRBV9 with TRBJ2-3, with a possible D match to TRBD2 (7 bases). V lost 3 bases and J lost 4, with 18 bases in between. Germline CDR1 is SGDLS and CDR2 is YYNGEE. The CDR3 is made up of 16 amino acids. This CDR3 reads CASSDSEGRGSDTQYF. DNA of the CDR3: TGTGCCAGCAGCGACAGTGAGGGGAGGGGGTCAGATACGCAGTATTTT.

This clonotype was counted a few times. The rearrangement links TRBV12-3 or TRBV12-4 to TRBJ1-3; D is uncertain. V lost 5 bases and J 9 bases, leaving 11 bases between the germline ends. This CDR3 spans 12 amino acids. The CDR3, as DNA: TGTGCCAGCAGTAACACCGGCGGCACCATATATTTT. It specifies CASSNTGGTIYF.

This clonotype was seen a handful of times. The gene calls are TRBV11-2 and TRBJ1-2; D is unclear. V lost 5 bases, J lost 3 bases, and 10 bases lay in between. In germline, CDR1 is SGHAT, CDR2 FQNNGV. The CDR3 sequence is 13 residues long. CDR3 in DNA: TGTGCCAGCAGCACTACTACGGACTATGGCTACACCTTC. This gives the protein CASSTTTDYGYTF. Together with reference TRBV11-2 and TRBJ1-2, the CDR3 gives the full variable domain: EAGVAQSPRYKIIEKRQSVAFWCNPISGHATLYWYQQILGQGPKLLIQFQNNGVVDDSQLPKDRFSAERLKGVDSTLKIQPAKLEDSAVYLCASSTTTDYGYTFGSGTRLTVV.

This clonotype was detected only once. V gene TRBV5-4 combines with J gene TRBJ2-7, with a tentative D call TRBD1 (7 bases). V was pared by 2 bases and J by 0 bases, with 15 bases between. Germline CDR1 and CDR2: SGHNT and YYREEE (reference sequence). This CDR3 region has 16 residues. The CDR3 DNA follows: TGTGCCAGCAGCTTAAGGGCGGGACAGAGCTCCTACGAGCAGTACTTC. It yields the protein CASSLRAGQSSYEQYF.

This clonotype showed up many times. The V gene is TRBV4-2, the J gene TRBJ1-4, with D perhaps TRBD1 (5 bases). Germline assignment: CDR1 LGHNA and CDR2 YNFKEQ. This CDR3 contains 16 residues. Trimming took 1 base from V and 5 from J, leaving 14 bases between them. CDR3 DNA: TGTGCCAGCAGCCAAGCTGGGGCCAGGAGAAATGAAAAACTGTTTTTT. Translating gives CASSQAGARRNEKLFF.

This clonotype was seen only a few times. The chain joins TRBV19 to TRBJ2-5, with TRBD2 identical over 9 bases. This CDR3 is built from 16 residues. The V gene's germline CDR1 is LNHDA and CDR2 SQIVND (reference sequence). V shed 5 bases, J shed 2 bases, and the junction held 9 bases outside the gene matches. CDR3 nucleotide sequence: TGTGCCAGTAGTGCCGATGGGCTAGCGGGACAAGAGACCCAGTACTTC. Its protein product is CASSADGLAGQETQYF.

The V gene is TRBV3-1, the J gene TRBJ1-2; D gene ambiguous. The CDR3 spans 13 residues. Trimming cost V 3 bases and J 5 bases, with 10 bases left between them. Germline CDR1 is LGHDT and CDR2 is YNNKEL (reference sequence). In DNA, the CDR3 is TGTGCCAGCAGCCAGGGAGTTGGGTATGGCTACACCTTC. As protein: CASSQGVGYGYTF.

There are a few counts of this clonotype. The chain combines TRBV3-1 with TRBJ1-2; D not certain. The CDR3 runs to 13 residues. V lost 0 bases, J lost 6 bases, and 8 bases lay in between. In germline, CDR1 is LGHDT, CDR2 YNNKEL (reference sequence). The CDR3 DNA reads TGTGCCAGCAGCCAAGAGTCCATAAATGGCTACACCTTC. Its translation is CASSQESINGYTF.

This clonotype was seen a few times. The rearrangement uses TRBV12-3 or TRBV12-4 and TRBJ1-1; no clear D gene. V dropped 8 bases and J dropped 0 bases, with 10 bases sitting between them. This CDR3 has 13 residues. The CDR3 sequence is CASLGPMNTEAFF. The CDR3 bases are TGTGCCAGCCTTGGCCCCATGAACACTGAAGCTTTCTTT.

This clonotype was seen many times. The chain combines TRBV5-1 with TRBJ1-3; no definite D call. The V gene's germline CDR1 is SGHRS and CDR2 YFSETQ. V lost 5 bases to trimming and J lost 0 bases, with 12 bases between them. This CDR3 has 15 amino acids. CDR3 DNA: TGCGCCAGCAGTTCGGACGGCCTCTCTGGAAACACCATATATTTT. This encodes CASSSDGLSGNTIYF.

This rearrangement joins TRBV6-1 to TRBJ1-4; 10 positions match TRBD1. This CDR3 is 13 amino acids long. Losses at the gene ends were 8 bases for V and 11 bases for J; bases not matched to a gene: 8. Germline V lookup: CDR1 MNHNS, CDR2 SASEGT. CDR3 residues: CASGQGDIRKLFF. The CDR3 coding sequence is TGTGCCAGCGGACAGGGGGATATCAGGAAACTGTTTTTT.

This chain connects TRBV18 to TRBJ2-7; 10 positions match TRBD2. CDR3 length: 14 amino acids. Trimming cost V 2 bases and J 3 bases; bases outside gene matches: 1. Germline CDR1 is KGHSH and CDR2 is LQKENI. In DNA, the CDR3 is TGTGCCAGCTCACCAACTAGCGGGATCTACGAGCAGTACTTC. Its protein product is CASSPTSGIYEQYF.